What follows are 24 T cell receptor beta chains derived from one specimen sequenced in a study of cytomegalovirus exposure and HLA in healthy donors. TCRdb's table, derived via immunoSEQ multiplex PCR, lists solely in-frame clones and lacks some. Of 65,000 to 100,000 clones in the sample, approximately 93% were seen once. Sequenced input: PBMCs. All receptors come from a woman between 25 and 40 years old in good health and CMV-seronegative.

The V gene is TRBV19, the J gene TRBJ1-4, with 11 bases lining up with TRBD1. The CDR3 sequence is 15 residues long. CDR1 and CDR2 from the germline V gene are LNHDA and SQIVND (reference sequence). The V gene end was trimmed by 5 bases and the J gene end by 5 bases; junction bases not matched to a gene: 4. The CDR3 here is CASSERDRGNEKLFF. DNA for the CDR3: TGTGCCAGTAGTGAAAGGGACAGGGGGAATGAAAAACTGTTTTTT.

This chain links TRBV6-6 with TRBJ2-7; 9 positions match TRBD1. Germline V CDR1 and CDR2: MNHNY, SVGAGI (reference sequence). V lost 4 bases and J lost 6; bases outside the gene matches: 4. This CDR3 has 13 residues. The DNA of the CDR3 is TGTGCCAGCAGTTCAGGACAGGGGAGCGAGCAGTACTTC. Residues: CASSSGQGSEQYF.

The rearrangement joins TRBV10-3 to TRBJ1-2; 9 nucleotides line up with TRBD1. V gave up 3 bases and J gave up 6 bases; unmatched junction bases: 5. In germline, CDR1 is ENHRY, CDR2 SYGVKD. The CDR3 runs 14 residues. CDR3 nucleotides: TGTGCCATCAGTGAAGGGAGACAGGGGGATGGCTACACCTTC. This codes for CAISEGRQGDGYTF.

V gene TRBV7-9 combines with J gene TRBJ1-1; D remains unclear. CDR3 length equals 16 residues. The V end lost 1 base, the J end lost 2 bases, and 14 bases lay between the germline ends. Germline V lookup: CDR1 SEHNR, CDR2 FQNEAQ (reference sequence). The DNA of the CDR3 is TGTGCCAGCAGCTTAGAACGGTTTCGGGGTAACACTGAAGCTTTCTTT. Protein sequence: CASSLERFRGNTEAFF.

V usage is TRBV6-5 and J usage is TRBJ2-5, with D tentatively TRBD2 (6 bases). CDR3 length: 14 residues. The V end was cut by 8 bases, the J end by 4 bases, with 17 bases between. Germline V gene data show CDR1 as MNHEY and CDR2 as SVGAGI. In DNA, the CDR3 is TGTGCCAGCGGGGAGGCAAAAGCCGGAGAGACCCAGTACTTC. It yields the protein CASGEAKAGETQYF.

This chain links TRBV5-6 with TRBJ2-7; maybe TRBD1 (5 bases). The CDR3 length is 15 residues. V lost 0 bases, J lost 2 bases, and 12 bases lay in between. Germline values: CDR1 SGHDT, CDR2 YYEEEE. The CDR3 DNA reads TGTGCCAGCAGCTTGGCCCCAGGGTCAACCTACGAGCAGTACTTC. Translated, it gives CASSLAPGSTYEQYF.

This clone came up once. CDR3 nucleotide sequence: TGTGCCAGCAGCACGACAGGGGGAGGCTACAATGAGCAGTTCTTC. It codes for CASSTTGGGYNEQFF. This rearrangement joins TRBV7-2 to TRBJ2-1; 9 bases match TRBD1. Per germline, CDR1 SGHTA and CDR2 FQGNSA. The CDR3 is 15 amino acids. Trimming cost V 5 bases and J 3 bases; bases outside gene matches: 5.

This clone was found once. The chain recombines TRBV19 with TRBJ2-7, with TRBD1 matching 9 bases. The V and J ends lost 7 bases and 5 bases, in that order; junction bases with no gene match: 9. This CDR3 spans 14 amino acids. CDR1 is LNHDA and CDR2 is SQIVND in the germline V gene (reference sequence). The DNA of the CDR3 is TGTGCCAGTACCAATCGGGGACAGGGCCACGAGCAGTACTTC. It codes for CASTNRGQGHEQYF.

The rearrangement uses TRBV7-9 and TRBJ1-2; a weak D match, TRBD1 (5 bases). V dropped 8 bases and J dropped 4 bases, with 14 bases sitting between them. The germline V gene encodes CDR1 SEHNR and CDR2 FQNEAQ (reference sequence). The CDR3 runs to 13 residues. The CDR3 DNA follows: TGTGCCAGCGGCGGGGGAGATCTCTATGGCTACACCTTC. Translating it yields CASGGGDLYGYTF.

V is TRBV7-9 and J is TRBJ2-6; no clear D. Germline lookup yields CDR1 SEHNR and CDR2 FQNEAQ (reference sequence). The length of the CDR3 is 15 residues. Deletions cut 1 base from V and 1 base from J, with 5 bases between. CDR3: CASSLVQSGANVLTF. DNA of the CDR3: TGTGCCAGCAGCTTAGTCCAATCTGGGGCCAACGTCCTGACTTTC.

The rearrangement uses TRBV10-2 and TRBJ2-7, with D unclear. The CDR3 length is 12 residues. Per the germline V gene, CDR1 is WSHSY and CDR2 is SAAADI. V lost 5 bases to trimming and J lost 0 bases, with 5 bases between them. The CDR3 protein is CASSRSSYEQYF. The CDR3 DNA follows: TGCGCCAGCAGTCGGAGCTCCTACGAGCAGTACTTC.

The chain has TRBV6-5 and TRBJ2-7; TRBD1 aligns across 7 bases. The length of the CDR3 is 14 residues. The ends lost 6 bases at V and 6 bases at J; junction bases unmatched: 11. Germline assignment: CDR1 MNHEY and CDR2 SVGAGI. The CDR3 DNA is TGTGCCAGCAGGGGGCCGGGACAGAGGACCGAGCAGTACTTC. Translating it yields CASRGPGQRTEQYF.

The DNA of the CDR3 is TGTGCCAGTAGTCCTCCGGACAGGTCCTACAATGAGCAGTTCTTC. Its translation is CASSPPDRSYNEQFF. V and J are TRBV19 and TRBJ2-1; 7 positions match TRBD1. The CDR3 runs 15 residues. With V trimmed by 5 bases and J by 1 base, 5 bases remained unmatched. Germline V gives CDR1 LNHDA, CDR2 SQIVND (reference sequence).

This chain uses TRBV7-9 with TRBJ1-2; the match to TRBD1 covers 7 bases. CDR1 and CDR2 (germline): SEHNR, FQNEAQ (reference sequence). V lost 7 bases to trimming and J lost 4 bases; unmatched junction nucleotides: 9. The CDR3 contains 14 residues. The CDR3 region is CASTDRVRSYGYTF. The CDR3, as DNA: TGTGCCAGCACCGACAGGGTACGGAGCTATGGCTACACCTTC.

The chain carries TRBV30 and TRBJ1-2; a weak D match, TRBD1 (5 bases). Germline V lookup: CDR1 GTSNPN, CDR2 SVGIG (reference sequence). V lost 2 bases, J lost 2 bases, and 9 bases lay in between. CDR3 length: 13 residues. The CDR3 sequence: CAWSLGPNYGYTF. CDR3 sequence (DNA): TGTGCCTGGAGTTTGGGGCCGAACTATGGCTACACCTTC. Based on the CDR3 plus reference TRBV30 and TRBJ1-2, the full variable domain is SQTIHQWPATLVQPVGSPLSLECTVEGTSNPNLYWYRQAAGRGLQLLFYSVGIGQISSEVPQNLSASRPQDRQFILSSKKLLLSDSGFYLCAWSLGPNYGYTFGSGTRLTVV.

This sequence joins TRBV25-1 and TRBJ1-2; D is undetermined. The length of the CDR3 is 14 residues. V was clipped by 10 bases and J by 8 bases, with 23 bases between them. Germline CDR1 reads MGHDK; CDR2 reads SYGVNS. CDR3: CAIRAKSLYGGYTF. CDR3 nucleotide sequence: TGTGCCATCAGAGCGAAGTCCCTCTATGGCGGCTACACCTTC.

The chain has TRBV6-1 and TRBJ1-5; a possible D gene is TRBD1 (6 bases). Germline V gene lookup returns CDR1 MNHNS and CDR2 SASEGT. The CDR3 extends over 15 amino acids. V lost 2 bases to trimming and J lost 0 bases, with 8 bases between them. This CDR3 reads CASSEIGGSNQPQHF. Here the CDR3 DNA reads TGTGCCAGCAGTGAAATAGGGGGTAGCAATCAGCCCCAGCATTTT.

In DNA form, the CDR3 reads TGTGCCAGCAGCTTAGGAGGCACAGATACGCAGTATTTT. This gives the protein CASSLGGTDTQYF. The chain recombines TRBV7-6 with TRBJ2-3; D unclear. Germline-derived CDR1 and CDR2 are SGHVS and FNYEAQ. CDR3 size: 13 residues. Trimming removed 1 base at V and 1 base at J, with 3 bases between.

The chain couples TRBV27 to TRBJ1-2, with TRBD1 matching over 9 bases. The CDR3 sequence is 13 residues long. CDR1 MNHEY and CDR2 SMNVEV come from the germline V gene (reference sequence). V trimming: 5 bases; J trimming: 5 bases; junction bases outside the gene matches: 3. The CDR3 is CASSTGGRYGYTF. In DNA, the CDR3 is TGTGCCAGCAGTACAGGGGGCAGGTATGGCTACACCTTC.

The rearrangement joins TRBV4-2 to TRBJ2-5, with 12 bases fitting TRBD2. CDR3 size: 18 residues. CDR1 LGHNA and CDR2 YNFKEQ come from the germline V gene. V was pared by 1 base and J by 1 base, with 7 bases of the junction left unmatched. The CDR3 sequence is CASSQALAGGRGQETQYF. CDR3 sequence (DNA): TGTGCCAGCAGCCAAGCCCTAGCGGGGGGGCGTGGCCAAGAGACCCAGTACTTC.

The chain has TRBV25-1 and TRBJ1-2, with D hard to call. With 0 bases removed from V and 7 bases from J, the gap between germline ends came to 9 bases. The CDR3 is 13 residues long. Germline CDR1 MGHDK, CDR2 SYGVNS. The CDR3 DNA follows: TGTGCCAGCAGTGAATATCAGCGGGGTGGCTACACCTTC. Residues: CASSEYQRGGYTF.

This CDR3 reads CASSSVGLLYYEQYF. CDR3 bases: TGTGCCAGCAGTTCCGTCGGACTGTTATACTACGAGCAGTACTTC. This chain uses TRBV6-5 with TRBJ2-7, with a weak D call TRBD2 (5 bases). Trimming removed 4 bases at V and 3 bases at J, with 16 bases between. Germline V CDR1 and CDR2: MNHEY, SVGAGI. The CDR3 is 15 amino acids.

V and J are TRBV6-6 and TRBJ1-1, with D maybe TRBD1 (5 bases). There are 10 residues in the CDR3. CDR1 and CDR2 from the germline V gene are MNHNY and SVGAGI (reference sequence). Trimming shortened V by 6 bases and J by 9 bases, and 8 bases separated the two germline ends. The DNA of the CDR3 is TGTGCCAGCAGCCGGGGGAAAGCTTTCTTT. It yields the protein CASSRGKAFF.

The rearrangement joins TRBV5-1 to TRBJ1-6, with TRBD1 matching 8 bases. The J segment lost 6 bases and the V segment lost 0 bases, leaving 2 bases of the junction unmatched. From germline, CDR1 is SGHRS and CDR2 YFSETQ. This CDR3 spans 15 amino acids. The CDR3 spells CASSLGQGLNSPLHF. CDR3 in DNA: TGCGCCAGCAGCTTGGGACAGGGGCTTAATTCACCCCTCCACTTT.